Detailed here is one T cell receptor (beta chain). The sample holds a few counts of this clonotype. Its antigen target is currently unknown. No much larger clone exists at a distance of one base, and base qualities are not known. The data were taken from a study of blood T cells in healthy people across ages (dated by TCRdb to between 2014 and 2017). Regarding the research as a whole: Template switching captured roughly one uniquely barcoded TCR beta cDNA molecule per two T cells in model experiments. Age-related changes in TCR beta repertoire diversity were measured in the study by deep sequencing normalized with unique cDNA molecular identifiers. Donors were grouped into four age groups: young (average approximately 15 years), middle-aged (around 39), aged (62) and long-lived (around 82). Two additional independent replicas of 1 million unique cDNA reads from the same blood draw were analyzed for two donors (one aged 18 to 30 and one aged 80 or older). The study at large found these results: Compared with the aged group, the long-lived group had more naive CD4+ T cells, fewer expanded clones and increased TCR diversity, suggesting age selection. There was a strong correlation between observed TCR beta diversity and the percentage of naive T cells measured by flow cytometry. Because the CMV infection status of the donors was unknown, age-related changes in expanded clonotypes may potentially have been confounded. Estimates of total diversity from one million sequenced T cells were regarded as lower bounds and underestimates. Because profiling used bulk unsorted PBMCs, naive and antigen-experienced compartments could not be compared conclusively. As age increased, observed TCR beta diversity per million T cells dropped in a roughly linear way, and a significant reduction was already evident by age approximately 40.

The donors were about 40 Caucasian individuals from Russia, aged 6 to 90 years, who were systemically healthy. Around 10 milliliters of peripheral blood were collected from each donor into EDTA-treated Vacutainer tubes. PBMCs were isolated by Ficoll-Paque density-gradient centrifugation, with at least 7 million obtained per sample. Total RNA was extracted from PBMCs with Trizol reagent, with at least 6 micrograms obtained per sample. For every donor, an aliquot of PBMCs went through flow cytometry to measure the percentages of naive CD45RAhigh/CD27high T cells. Libraries were built with 5' RACE. The listed sequencing device is Illumina HiSeq 2500. A second 7 to 11 cycle PCR used a sample-barcoded 5' primer and a J-beta primer mix. A template-switch 5' adaptor carrying 12 random nucleotides introduced a unique molecular identifier onto each TCR beta cDNA molecule. Each sample yielded at least 3 million CDR3-containing paired-end reads. First-strand cDNA was synthesized from all RNA with the Mint cDNA synthesis kit, primed by a TRBC-specific oligonucleotide. Following uracil-DNA glycosylase treatment, a first 18-cycle PCR with universal primers M1SS and BC2_uni_R was performed on all cDNA. The authors processed their data as follows. Normalization of each sample was performed by random selection of 1 million high-quality reads, each carrying a distinct molecular identifier. Instead of being binned into consensus sequences, reads with shared molecular identifiers were discarded. MiTCR, run with a Q25 quality threshold and the strictest error-elimination algorithm, handled CDR3 identification, clonotype clustering and error correction. Lower-bound total TCR beta diversity was estimated with a nonparametric unseen species model using Euler transformation. Clones were called with MiXCR by TCRdb after fastp trimmed the public reads at Q25, and only in-frame beta chains were retained. Each record represents a unique CDR3 protein, reported with the most common genes and DNA among its rows. The V and J calls were not made by the authors but by TCRdb's processing. This sample is represented by hundreds of thousands of distinct CDR3 sequences; about a quarter of them were singletons. The top ten constitute 2.5% to 3.5% of the sample.

CDR3 length: 15 amino acids, cysteine to phenylalanine. Only CDR3 DNA remains: 45 bases, in frame from the first base. CDR1 and CDR2 are drawn from the germline V gene: SGHRS, YFSETQ. V and J are truncated by 0 bases and 2 bases respectively, leaving an intervening sequence of 11 bases. These same records also appear under a second study, on T cells of mothers and their children. As that second paper reports: The donors were nine systemically healthy Caucasian individuals, made up of three mothers and their six children. cDNA synthesis used all of the extracted RNA, with 1.5 ug of RNA in each 15 ul reaction. In the second PCR, sample barcodes and 2-4 random nucleotides were introduced via the M1S primer. More than 9 million TCR beta CDR3 reads were obtained from each mother, and approximately 3 million reads were obtained from each child. Thymic selection similarly shapes TCR recombination output in related and unrelated pairs, with minor effect from inherited differences. Normalized repertoire overlap was always found to be slightly, but never significantly, higher in related mother-child pairs than in unrelated mother-child pairs. Persistent microchimeric T cell clones were not detected, at a sensitivity of approximately 100 clones per million clonotypes. The study used deep NGS to compare TCR beta repertoires of mothers and children, seeking features distinguishing related mother-child pairs from unrelated individuals. The mean age was about 37 +/- 4 years for the mothers and around 10 +/- 4 years for the children. After adapters were ligated using NEBNext reagents, the libraries underwent 100+100 nt paired-end sequencing on an Illumina HiSeq 2000. To prevent cross-contamination, the mother and child libraries were prepared a month apart and were sequenced in separate runs. Between about 500,000 and 2,100,000 distinct TCR beta clonotypes were identified per donor. Naive TCR beta clonotypes were estimated from low-frequency clonotypes matched to each donor's FACS-determined naive share, without sorting.

Specimen: blood. This sequence uses TRBV5-1 and TRBJ2-5; the D gene assignment is ambiguous. This clonotype was sampled from a boy aged 5-17 years in good health. The CDR3 protein sequence reads: CASSLASTPQETQYF. The bases are TGCGCCAGCAGCTTGGCCTCAACACCACAAGAGACCCAGTACTTC.